These 24 T cell receptor beta chains share one sample of origin, sequenced in a study of T cell repertoires in cytomegalovirus infection. TCRdb used MiXCR to reprocess the reads, holding one entry per CDR3 protein. The table records some 300,000 distinct CDR3 sequences, approximately 8.9% of them present only once. The sample taken for sequencing was PBMCs. Source of these receptors: a human donor in good health (CMV status not recorded). Some clones in this sample may be carry-over from other donors' samples.

This clonotype was recorded many times. The genes are TRBV12-3 or TRBV12-4 and TRBJ2-7, with TRBD1 matching 8 bases. The CDR3 is 14 amino acids. Trimming removed 6 bases from V and 5 bases from J; junction bases left unmatched: 9. CDR3 coding DNA: TGTGCCAGCAGCGACAGGGGATCACACAACGAGCAGTACTTC. Translation: CASSDRGSHNEQYF.

This clonotype was detected ten times or more. The chain is built from TRBV12-3 or TRBV12-4 and TRBJ2-1; D possibly corresponds to TRBD2 (7 bases). Between the trimmed V and J ends, which lost 0 bases and 7 bases, there was a span of 13 bases. The CDR3 sequence is 15 residues long. CDR3 protein: CASSLAGGRINEQFF. The DNA of the CDR3 is TGTGCCAGCAGTTTAGCGGGGGGGCGGATTAATGAGCAGTTCTTC.

Many counts were recorded for this clonotype. The chain joins TRBV7-2 to TRBJ2-2; D remains ambiguous. Deletions cut 3 bases from V and 5 bases from J, with 10 bases between. CDR3 length: 14 residues. Germline CDR1 SGHTA, CDR2 FQGNSA. CDR3 loop: CASSFDPRTGELFF. CDR3 bases: TGTGCCAGCAGCTTTGACCCCCGAACCGGGGAGCTGTTTTTT. The complete variable domain, with remaining parts taken from reference TRBV7-2 and TRBJ2-2, reads GAGVSQSPSNKVTEKGKDVELRCDPISGHTALYWYRQSLGQGLEFLIYFQGNSAPDKSGLPSDRFSAERTGGSVSTLTIQRTQQEDSAVYLCASSFDPRTGELFFGEGSRLTVL.

This clonotype was seen repeatedly, ten times or more. The rearrangement links TRBV6-5 to TRBJ2-7, with TRBD1 matching over 7 bases. Germline CDR1 reads MNHEY; CDR2 reads SVGAGI. With 2 bases clipped from V and 2 bases from J, the junction kept 3 bases outside the gene matches. This CDR3 contains 14 residues. CDR3 residues: CASSYGQATYEQYF. The CDR3 nucleotides are TGTGCCAGCAGTTACGGACAGGCAACCTACGAGCAGTACTTC.

This clonotype came up many times. The chain has TRBV6-2 or TRBV6-3 and TRBJ1-3; D gene unclear. CDR1 is MNHEY and CDR2 is SVGEGT in the germline V gene. The CDR3 is made up of 15 amino acids. With 2 bases removed from V and 1 base from J, the gap between germline ends came to 9 bases. For the CDR3, the DNA is TGTGCCAGCAGTTACCTCCGCCCTTCTGGAAACACCATATATTTT. Residues: CASSYLRPSGNTIYF.

This clonotype was counted ten times or more. V usage is TRBV6-2 or TRBV6-3 and J usage is TRBJ1-6; maybe TRBD1 (5 bases). V was clipped by 5 bases and J by 10 bases, with 9 bases between them. Germline V gene sequence: CDR1 MNHEY, CDR2 SVGEGT. CDR3 size: 12 residues. The CDR3 protein is CASSRDGSPLHF. The CDR3 nucleotides are TGTGCCAGCAGTAGGGACGGCTCACCCCTCCACTTT.

This clonotype was seen repeatedly, ten times or more. The chain uses TRBV20-1 and TRBJ2-2; 7 nucleotides align to TRBD2. Germline-derived CDR1 and CDR2 are DFQATT and SNEGSKA (reference sequence). Trimming took 2 bases from V and 0 from J; bases not matched to a gene: 0. The CDR3 runs 14 residues. The CDR3: CSARSGTNTGELFF. CDR3 nucleotides: TGCAGTGCTAGAAGCGGGACGAACACCGGGGAGCTGTTTTTT.

In this sample, this clonotype turned up many times. The V call is TRBV20-1, the J call TRBJ2-3, with D unclear. Per germline, CDR1 DFQATT and CDR2 SNEGSKA (reference sequence). Trimming removed 7 bases at V and 2 bases at J, with 16 bases between. There are 14 residues in the CDR3. DNA for the CDR3: TGCAGTGTTAGGGCGCAGGTGAACACAGATACGCAGTATTTT. The encoded protein is CSVRAQVNTDTQYF.

This clonotype was recorded many times. This chain uses TRBV28 with TRBJ2-5, with D maybe TRBD2 (6 bases). CDR3 length equals 14 residues. The V end lost 5 bases, the J end lost 5 bases, and 15 bases lay between the germline ends. Germline CDR1 and CDR2: MDHEN and SYDVKM. The CDR3, as DNA: TGTGCCAGCAGTCCACCGACTAGTTTGGAGACCCAGTACTTC. This gives the protein CASSPPTSLETQYF.

Many counts were recorded for this clonotype. The chain links TRBV7-9 to TRBJ1-2, with D possibly TRBD1 on 6 matching bases. CDR3 length equals 15 residues. V lost 0 bases and J lost 8, with 16 bases in between. Germline assignment: CDR1 SEHNR and CDR2 FQNEAQ (reference sequence). The CDR3 loop is CASSLAETGGEGYTF. In DNA, the CDR3 is TGTGCCAGCAGCTTAGCAGAGACAGGTGGCGAAGGCTACACCTTC. The variable domain in full, with the rest retrieved from reference TRBV7-9 and TRBJ1-2, is DTGVSQNPRHKITKRGQNVTFRCDPISEHNRLYWYRQTLGQGPEFLTYFQNEAQLEKSRLLSDRFSAERPKGSFSTLEIQRTEQGDSAMYLCASSLAETGGEGYTFGSGTRLTVV.

The chain carries TRBV29-1 and TRBJ1-4; no firm D call. CDR1 and CDR2 (germline): SQVTM, ANQGSEA. The CDR3 consists of 12 residues. Trimming left V 5 bases short and J 5 bases short, with 9 bases between. This CDR3 is CSVLDGNEKLFF. The CDR3 DNA reads as TGCAGCGTTTTGGACGGGAATGAAAAACTGTTTTTT.

The rearrangement links TRBV7-9 to TRBJ1-4; D is uncertain. CDR1 and CDR2 (germline): SEHNR, FQNEAQ (reference sequence). The V end was cut by 1 base, the J end by 10 bases, with 19 bases between. There are 16 residues in the CDR3. The CDR3 DNA sequence: TGTGCCAGCAGCTTAGTATCCGGATCCGCGGCGGGAAAACTGTTTTTT. It codes for CASSLVSGSAAGKLFF.

The table lists this clonotype with many counts. The chain employs TRBV6-5 and TRBJ1-2, with D uncertain. Between the trimmed V and J ends, which lost 4 bases and 4 bases, there was a span of 10 bases. The CDR3 runs to 13 residues. Germline V gives CDR1 MNHEY, CDR2 SVGAGI. CDR3 nucleotides: TGTGCCAGCAGTTTGGAACTTATCTATGGCTACACCTTC. It codes for CASSLELIYGYTF.

This clonotype was recorded many times. The chain combines TRBV29-1 with TRBJ2-7; 8 nucleotides match TRBD1. The CDR3 is 12 amino acids. The trim removed 6 bases at V and 7 bases at J, leaving 8 bases unmatched. CDR1 is SQVTM and CDR2 is ANQGSEA in the germline V gene. CDR3 nucleotides: TGCAGCGTGCAGGGGGCACGGGGAGAGCAGTACGTC. Encoded protein: CSVQGARGEQYV.

This clonotype appeared many times. V is TRBV28 and J is TRBJ1-2; D remains unclear. Trimming took off 5 bases at V and 3 bases at J, with 13 bases between the two ends. Germline values: CDR1 MDHEN, CDR2 SYDVKM. The CDR3 loop spans 14 amino acids. The CDR3 is CASSPRAVHYGYTF. The CDR3 bases are TGTGCCAGCAGTCCTCGGGCGGTTCACTATGGCTACACCTTC.

There are many counts of this clonotype. The chain links TRBV28 to TRBJ2-1; 11 positions agree with TRBD2. The CDR3 is made up of 13 amino acids. Trimming cost V 8 bases and J 13 bases; bases outside gene matches: 10. CDR1 MDHEN and CDR2 SYDVKM come from the germline V gene. In DNA, the CDR3 is TGTGCCAGCTGTACTAGCGGGGGCCGATACCAGTTCTTC. Translating gives CASCTSGGRYQFF. Complete variable domain (other parts from reference TRBV28 and TRBJ2-1): DVKVTQSSRYLVKRTGEKVFLECVQDMDHENMFWYRQDPGLGLRLIYFSYDVKMKEKGDIPEGYSVSREKKERFSLILESASTNQTSMYLCASCTSGGRYQFFGPGTRLTVL.

Many counts were recorded for this clonotype. The J gene is TRBJ2-2, the V gene TRBV7-2, with 7 bases aligning to TRBD2. J was trimmed by 6 bases and V by 4 bases; bases with no gene match: 5. Germline V gives CDR1 SGHTA, CDR2 FQGNSA. The CDR3 contains 14 residues. The DNA for the CDR3 is TGTGCCAGCAGCTCGGCGGGAGAGGCCGGGGAGCTGTTTTTT. This sequence encodes CASSSAGEAGELFF.

This clonotype occurred many times. V is TRBV5-1 and J is TRBJ2-5, with 8 bases aligning to TRBD2. V gave up 2 bases and J gave up 1 base; unmatched junction bases: 1. CDR1 and CDR2 (germline): SGHRS, YFSETQ. This CDR3 comprises 14 residues. The CDR3 here is CASSFTSGQETQYF. The CDR3 region has the DNA TGCGCCAGCAGCTTTACTAGCGGCCAAGAGACCCAGTACTTC.

In its sample, this clonotype was seen many times. The chain joins TRBV13 to TRBJ2-7; TRBD2 is a possible D gene (6 bases). The CDR3 sequence is 12 residues long. V lost 4 bases, J lost 5 bases, and 9 bases lay in between. Germline V gene lookup returns CDR1 PRHDT and CDR2 FYEKMQ (reference sequence). The CDR3 here is CASSWGGDEQYF. The CDR3 DNA follows: TGTGCCAGCAGCTGGGGCGGGGACGAGCAGTACTTC.

The sample holds a few counts of this clonotype. This chain links TRBV20-1 with TRBJ2-7; D is perhaps TRBD2 (7 bases). This CDR3 spans 15 amino acids. Germline loops: CDR1 DFQATT, CDR2 SNEGSKA (reference sequence). V lost 2 bases and J 2 bases, leaving 16 bases between the germline ends. CDR3 coding DNA: TGCAGTGCTAGATCGCGGGGGCAAACAGCCTACGAGCAGTACTTC. Translation gives CSARSRGQTAYEQYF.

At least ten counts were recorded for this clonotype. V gene TRBV12-3 or TRBV12-4 combines with J gene TRBJ1-5; 7 bases align to TRBD1. The J segment lost 2 bases and the V segment lost 5 bases, leaving 3 bases of the junction unmatched. The CDR3 runs 14 residues. The CDR3 here is CASSITGGNQPQHF. The CDR3 bases are TGTGCCAGCAGTATCACAGGGGGCAATCAGCCCCAGCATTTT.

This clonotype was counted a few times. The chain couples TRBV29-1 to TRBJ2-3; D call uncertain. The V end lost 3 bases, the J end lost 6 bases, and 7 bases lay between the germline ends. The CDR3 runs 11 residues. CDR1 and CDR2 (germline): SQVTM, ANQGSEA. CDR3 amino acids: CSVEFLDTQYF. The CDR3 region has the DNA TGCAGCGTTGAGTTTCTTGATACGCAGTATTTT.

The V call is TRBV29-1, the J call TRBJ2-6; no reliable D call. Germline lookup yields CDR1 SQVTM and CDR2 ANQGSEA. The CDR3 spans 13 residues. The V end was cut by 7 bases, the J end by 1 base, with 8 bases between. CDR3 amino acids: CSGRESGANVLTF. The CDR3 DNA sequence: TGCAGCGGTCGCGAGTCTGGGGCCAACGTCCTGACTTTC.

This clonotype appeared many times. The chain combines TRBV6-1 with TRBJ2-1; 9 bases map to TRBD1. Germline V gene sequence: CDR1 MNHNS, CDR2 SASEGT. The length of the CDR3 is 16 residues. The ends lost 4 bases at V and 4 bases at J; junction bases unmatched: 8. The CDR3 DNA sequence: TGTGCCAGCAGTGGGGGTGCCGGGACAGGGTACAATGAGCAGTTCTTC. Translation gives CASSGGAGTGYNEQFF.